This T cell receptor beta chain comes out of a study of blood T cell repertoires in COVID-19. Trimming at V came to 6 bases and at J to 1 base, leaving 3 bases not matched to a gene. CDR3 length: 14 amino acids. Germline V gene data show CDR1 as MNHEY and CDR2 as SVGAGI. Data came from immunoSEQ multiplex PCR; TCRdb stores just in-frame clones and leaves some out. The sample lists 200,000 to 250,000 clones, approximately 80% occurring once. This TCR derives from a man younger than 45 with acute COVID-19. The chain uses TRBV6-5 and TRBJ1-5; 7 bases agree with TRBD1. The specimen was PBMCs or T cells enriched from blood (not recorded which). The CDR3 reads CASSHRGSNQPQHF. CDR3 bases: TGTGCCAGCAGCCACAGGGGAAGCAATCAGCCCCAGCATTTT.